This T cell receptor beta chain was captured in a study of regulatory T cells in long-lasting Graves disease. On the study more broadly: It was over 5 years of antithyroid drugs, with positive TSH receptor antibodies, that meant persistent Graves' disease.

Study-wide findings and caveats: Persistent-disease Graves' patients showed less TCR diversity than new cases. Segments TRBV28, TRBJ1-2 and TRBJ2-5 showed preferential usage in persistent disease.

Time point given: persistent/refractory GD, antithyroid drugs over 5 years with positive TRAb. RNA from PBMCs was the source of the TCR library. EDTA tubes received around 9.9 milliliters of collected peripheral blood. This clonotype was detected ten times or more. Its matching antigen is unknown. This CDR3 is 17 amino acids long. The V gene end was trimmed by 4 bases and the J gene end by 9 bases; junction bases not matched to a gene: 15. The V gene's germline CDR1 is MDHEN and CDR2 SYDVKM. CDR3 regions were amplified by Arm-PCR using iRepertoire HTBI primers to build TCR beta libraries. One entry per CDR3 protein, called by TCRdb with MiXCR from the multiplex PCR reads. This sample has roughly 400,000 distinct CDR3 sequences, with over 20% found just once.

The J gene is TRBJ2-2, the V gene TRBV28; the match to TRBD1 covers 9 bases. The clonotype was recovered from a female donor with Graves disease. This sample comprised peripheral blood mononuclear cells (PBMCs), obtained when the disease was refractory, from a patient treated with antithyroid drugs. The CDR3 region is CASSYLPGTGGSWELFF. The CDR3 coding sequence is TGTGCCAGCAGTTACCTCCCGGGAACAGGGGGCTCGTGGGAGCTGTTTTTT.